The subject of this entry is one T cell receptor beta chain. Its specificity is not known. The conserved final phenylalanine or tryptophan is absent from the CDR3, which likely points to a read error. The sample originates from a study of breast tumors, draining lymph nodes, adjacent tissues. Study results and caveats: Luminal-like breast cancer showed significantly higher tumor–nontumor repertoire similarity than basal-like. The data were judged consistent with most tumor T cells coming from lymph node and expanding in tumor. That most tumor T cells come from lymph nodes remained unproven. Tumor repertoires ranked between lymph nodes and nontumor tissue in diversity, with V and J gene preferences.

TCRdb processed the multiplex PCR reads anew with MiXCR; each CDR3 protein has one entry. The repertoire has more than 100,000 distinct CDR3 sequences, 20% to 25% of them found once; the top ten carry more than 2.5%. CDR1 SGHRS and CDR2 YFSETQ come from the germline V gene. V lost 4 bases and J lost 1, with 9 bases in between. The CDR3 runs 14 residues. Breast cancer patients provided tissue from their axillary draining lymph nodes. The gene calls are TRBV5-1 and TRBJ2-4; perhaps TRBD1 as D (5 bases). The origin of this receptor is a female donor with breast cancer. Some clones in this sample may be carry-over from other donors' samples. The specimen was axillary lymph node tissue. The CDR3 here is CASSDQGAKNIQYI. In DNA form, the CDR3 reads TGCGCCAGCAGCGACCAGGGTGCCAAAAACATTCAGTACATC.